A selection of T cell receptor beta chains follows, all from one sample in a study of T cell clones after liver transplantation. The protocol was immunoSEQ multiplex PCR, while the TCRdb copy is restricted to in-frame clones and leaves out a portion. The table lists nearly 55,000 clones, less than 85% of them singletons. The sequencing here drew on CD4+ T cells from blood, taken before liver transplant. The receptors come from a human donor who received a liver transplant. CDR3s include the opening cysteine and the closing phenylalanine or tryptophan. Fields, in order: V gene, D gene, J gene, clone size, CDR3 protein, CDR3 DNA. A D gene is named only where the DNA matches it firmly. Some rows mark clone size as missing; the rest say once, few, many or name a class of expanded clone.

V: TRBV2; D: -; J: TRBJ1-4; size: few; CDR3: CASSEVGALGTNEKLFF; DNA: TGTGCCAGCAGTGAAGTCGGGGCCCTGGGTACTAATGAAAAACTGTTTTTT
V: TRBV29-1; D: TRBD1; J: TRBJ1-2; size: -; CDR3: CSVEDSNRGRYGYTF; DNA: TGCAGCGTTGAAGATTCGAACAGGGGACGGTACGGCTACACCTTC
V: TRBV5-4; D: -; J: TRBJ2-1; size: -; CDR3: CASSAGRGPPGEQFF; DNA: TGTGCCAGCAGCGCTGGCAGAGGACCGCCGGGGGAGCAGTTCTTC
V: TRBV5-5; D: -; J: TRBJ2-5; size: -; CDR3: CASSFSGDPQETQYF; DNA: TGTGCCAGCAGCTTCTCGGGGGACCCTCAAGAGACCCAGTACTTC
V: TRBV5-1; D: -; J: TRBJ2-5; size: -; CDR3: CASSEQETQYF; DNA: TGCGCCAGTAGCGAGCAAGAGACCCAGTACTTC
V: TRBV19; D: TRBD1; J: TRBJ1-5; size: -; CDR3: CASSMGLTQGQPQHF; DNA: TGTGCCAGTAGTATGGGACTAACACAGGGGCAGCCCCAGCATTTT
V: TRBV2; D: TRBD1; J: TRBJ2-5; size: -; CDR3: CASRYRGLGLETQYF; DNA: TGTGCCAGCAGATACAGGGGGCTGGGGCTGGAGACCCAGTACTTC
V: TRBV6-5; D: -; J: TRBJ1-2; size: -; CDR3: CASSPGHVGGYTF; DNA: TGTGCCAGCAGTCCCGGACATGTCGGCGGCTACACCTTC
V: TRBV6-6; D: -; J: TRBJ2-7; size: -; CDR3: CASSKSLLNNEQYF; DNA: TGTGCCAGCAGCAAAAGTCTCCTCAACAACGAGCAGTACTTC
V: TRBV18; D: -; J: TRBJ1-5; size: -; CDR3: CASSRGQENQPQHF; DNA: TGTGCCAGCTCTCGGGGCCAGGAGAATCAGCCCCAGCATTTT
V: TRBV9; D: -; J: TRBJ2-3; size: -; CDR3: CASSPRQGSPATDTQYF; DNA: TGTGCCAGCAGCCCTCGTCAGGGATCCCCTGCCACAGATACGCAGTATTTT
V: TRBV5-1; D: -; J: TRBJ1-1; size: -; CDR3: CATSRGHGVDTEAFF; DNA: TGCGCCACCTCAAGGGGACATGGGGTTGACACTGAAGCTTTCTTT
V: TRBV7-2; D: TRBD1; J: TRBJ1-2; size: -; CDR3: CASSLGPRTGGYTF; DNA: TGTGCCAGCAGCTTAGGACCTCGGACAGGCGGCTACACCTTC
V: TRBV11-3; D: -; J: TRBJ1-2; size: -; CDR3: CASSQRNHLGKTYGYTF; DNA: TGTGCCAGCAGCCAACGGAACCATCTCGGAAAGACCTATGGCTACACCTTC
V: TRBV6-6; D: -; J: TRBJ1-2; size: -; CDR3: CASSQPTGNYGYTF; DNA: TGTGCCAGCAGCCAGCCAACAGGCAATTATGGCTACACCTTC
V: TRBV27; D: -; J: TRBJ2-3; size: -; CDR3: CASSLGLAQDTQYF; DNA: TGTGCCAGCAGTTTGGGTCTAGCCCAAGATACGCAGTATTTT
V: TRBV7-2; D: TRBD2; J: TRBJ2-5; size: -; CDR3: CASSLSSGGAGRETQYF; DNA: TGTGCCAGCAGCTTGTCTAGCGGGGGGGCCGGTAGAGAGACCCAGTACTTC
V: TRBV5-1; D: -; J: TRBJ2-2; size: -; CDR3: CASILSFGTGELFF; DNA: TGCGCCAGCATCCTAAGTTTCGGCACCGGGGAGCTGTTTTTT
V: TRBV5-1; D: TRBD2; J: TRBJ2-1; size: -; CDR3: CASSLGTSGNNEQFF; DNA: TGCGCCAGCAGCCTGGGGACTAGCGGGAATAATGAGCAGTTCTTC
V: TRBV27; D: TRBD2; J: TRBJ2-3; size: -; CDR3: CASSLTGTSGRTYTQYF; DNA: TGTGCCAGCAGTTTAACCGGGACTAGCGGGAGGACTTATACGCAGTATTTT
V: TRBV4-3; D: TRBD1; J: TRBJ2-7; size: -; CDR3: CASSQGQVTYEQYF; DNA: TGCGCCAGCAGCCAGGGACAGGTCACCTACGAGCAGTACTTC
V: TRBV15; D: TRBD1; J: TRBJ1-5; size: -; CDR3: CATRDRGAGNQPQHF; DNA: TGTGCCACCAGAGACAGGGGTGCGGGCAATCAGCCCCAGCATTTT
V: TRBV2; D: -; J: TRBJ2-3; size: -; CDR3: CASRKGLGASTDTQYF; DNA: TGTGCCAGCAGGAAGGGACTGGGAGCTAGCACAGATACGCAGTATTTT
V: TRBV5-1; D: -; J: TRBJ2-1; size: -; CDR3: CASSFHLENEQFF; DNA: TGCGCCAGCAGCTTTCATCTGGAAAATGAGCAGTTCTTC
V: TRBV5-5; D: -; J: TRBJ2-3; size: -; CDR3: CASSLRGDGYLDTQYF; DNA: TGTGCCAGCAGCTTAAGGGGAGACGGCTACTTAGATACGCAGTATTTT